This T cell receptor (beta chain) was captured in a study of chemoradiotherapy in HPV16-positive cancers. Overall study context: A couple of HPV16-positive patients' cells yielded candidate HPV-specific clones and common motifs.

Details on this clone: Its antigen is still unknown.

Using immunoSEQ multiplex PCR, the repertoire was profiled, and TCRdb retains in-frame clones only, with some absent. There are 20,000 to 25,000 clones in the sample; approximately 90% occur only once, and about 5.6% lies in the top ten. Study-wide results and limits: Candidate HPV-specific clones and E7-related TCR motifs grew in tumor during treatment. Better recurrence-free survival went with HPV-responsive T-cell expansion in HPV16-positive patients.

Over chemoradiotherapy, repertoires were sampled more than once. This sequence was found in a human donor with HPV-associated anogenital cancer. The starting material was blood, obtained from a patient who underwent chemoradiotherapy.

The CDR3 loop reads CASSPQTGGVVLNTEAFF. CDR3 sequence (DNA): TGCGCCAGCAGCCCGCAGACAGGGGGCGTAGTGTTAAACACTGAAGCTTTCTTT. The chain couples TRBV5-1 to TRBJ1-1, with 10 bases that match TRBD1. CDR3 size: 18 residues. The ends lost 4 bases at V and 2 bases at J; junction bases unmatched: 14. Germline loops: CDR1 SGHRS, CDR2 YFSETQ. The full variable domain, completed using reference TRBV5-1 and TRBJ1-1, is KAGVTQTPRYLIKTRGQQVTLSCSPISGHRSVSWYQQTPGQGLQFLFEYFSETQRNKGNFPGRFSGRQFSNSRSEMNVSTLELGDSALYLCASSPQTGGVVLNTEAFFGQGTRLTVV.